The T cell receptor (beta chain) under discussion was sequenced for a study of T cell changes during pregnancy in multiple sclerosis. The repertoire was sequenced with immunoSEQ multiplex PCR; TCRdb's copy has only in-frame clones and lacks some. The data hold over 40,000 clones, with over 90% observed a single time. Germline assignment: CDR1 SGHAT and CDR2 FQNNGV. The CDR3 length is 16 residues. V was trimmed by 5 bases and J by 8 bases, leaving 22 bases between them. This sequence was found in a female donor with multiple sclerosis, enrolled in a pregnancy study. The chain is built from TRBV11-2 and TRBJ2-4; D perhaps matches TRBD1 (8 bases). The source was CD4+ T cells from peripheral blood mononuclear cells, collected in the second trimester of pregnancy. This CDR3 reads CASSELKDRAGDIQYF. The CDR3, as DNA: TGTGCCAGCAGCGAACTTAAGGACAGGGCGGGGGACATTCAGTACTTC.